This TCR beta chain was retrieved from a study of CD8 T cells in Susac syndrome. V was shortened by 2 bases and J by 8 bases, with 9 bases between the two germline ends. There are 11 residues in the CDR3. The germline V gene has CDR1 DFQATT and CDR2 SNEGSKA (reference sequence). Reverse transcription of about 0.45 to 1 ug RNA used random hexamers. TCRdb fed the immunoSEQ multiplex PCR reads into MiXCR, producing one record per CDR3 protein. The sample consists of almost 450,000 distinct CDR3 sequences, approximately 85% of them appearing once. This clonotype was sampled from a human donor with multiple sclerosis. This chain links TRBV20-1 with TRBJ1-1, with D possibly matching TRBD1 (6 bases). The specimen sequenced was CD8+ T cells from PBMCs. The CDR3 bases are TGCAGTGCTAGACAGGGGTTAGAAGCTTTCTTT. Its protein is CSARQGLEAFF.